This is a list of T cell receptor beta chains from one sample in a study of OX40 agonist ivuxolimab in advanced cancers. The protocol was immunoSEQ multiplex PCR, while the TCRdb copy is restricted to in-frame clones and leaves out a portion. The sample comprises tens of thousands of clones, roughly 84% of which are singletons, and approximately 0.56% rests with the top ten. Sequencing was performed on CD4+ or CD8+ T cells sorted from blood, taken in a trial of the OX40 agonist ivuxolimab. Every receptor here comes from an adult with an advanced solid tumor such as melanoma, head and neck, liver or kidney cancer. The CDR3 runs from the conserved cysteine through the conserved F or W. Each record gives: CDR3 DNA, CDR3 protein, J gene, V gene, clone size, D gene. A D gene is named only where the DNA matches it firmly. Where a row states a size, it is once, few, many or the class of an expanded clone; other rows omit it.

CDR3 DNA: TGTGCCAGCAGCGTAAATAGCGGACCTTCCTACAATGAGCAGTTCTTC
CDR3 protein: CASSVNSGPSYNEQFF
J gene: TRBJ2-1
V gene: TRBV5-4
clone size: once
D gene: -

CDR3 DNA: TGTGCCAGCAGTCCGGGGGGGACTCCGGGCACCGGGGAGCTGTTTTTT
CDR3 protein: CASSPGGTPGTGELFF
J gene: TRBJ2-2
V gene: TRBV11-3
clone size: -
D gene: TRBD2

CDR3 DNA: TGTGCCAGCAGTTCCCCAGAACAGGGGACCTCTGGAAACACCATATATTTT
CDR3 protein: CASSSPEQGTSGNTIYF
J gene: TRBJ1-3
V gene: TRBV28
clone size: -
D gene: TRBD1

CDR3 DNA: TGTGCCAGCAGCCAAGACCAGGACAGGGGTTCACCCCTCCACTTT
CDR3 protein: CASSQDQDRGSPLHF
J gene: TRBJ1-6
V gene: TRBV4-2
clone size: -
D gene: TRBD1

CDR3 DNA: TGCGCCAGCAGCCAAGACTGGGGGGAGACCCAGTACTTC
CDR3 protein: CASSQDWGETQYF
J gene: TRBJ2-5
V gene: TRBV4-3
clone size: -
D gene: -

CDR3 DNA: TGTGCCACCTCATCAACCCCGGGTTACCAAGAGACCCAGTACTTC
CDR3 protein: CATSSTPGYQETQYF
J gene: TRBJ2-5
V gene: TRBV19
clone size: -
D gene: -

CDR3 DNA: TGTGCCAGCAGGACCAGTTCAGCCTACGAGCAGTACTTC
CDR3 protein: CASRTSSAYEQYF
J gene: TRBJ2-7
V gene: TRBV27
clone size: -
D gene: -

CDR3 DNA: TGCAGCGTTATGAACACTGAAGCTTTCTTT
CDR3 protein: CSVMNTEAFF
J gene: TRBJ1-1
V gene: TRBV29-1
clone size: -
D gene: -

CDR3 DNA: TGTGCCAGCAGCCCTGGGACTAGCGGGAGTGTAGATACGCAGTATTTT
CDR3 protein: CASSPGTSGSVDTQYF
J gene: TRBJ2-3
V gene: TRBV7-3
clone size: -
D gene: TRBD2

CDR3 DNA: TGTGCCAGCAGTCCACAAGAGAACACTGAAGCTTTCTTT
CDR3 protein: CASSPQENTEAFF
J gene: TRBJ1-1
V gene: TRBV6-8
clone size: few
D gene: -

CDR3 DNA: TGTGCCAGTAGTATTTTGACCGCTCGTGGCTACACCTTC
CDR3 protein: CASSILTARGYTF
J gene: TRBJ1-2
V gene: TRBV19
clone size: -
D gene: -

CDR3 DNA: TGTGCCAGCAGCCATCGTAGGGGTCACTATGGCTACACCTTC
CDR3 protein: CASSHRRGHYGYTF
J gene: TRBJ1-2
V gene: TRBV14
clone size: -
D gene: -

CDR3 DNA: TGTGCCAGCAGTTACTACGGTGGGCTAGCGGGAGCCCCCTGCTCCTACAATGAGCAGTTCTTC
CDR3 protein: CASSYYGGLAGAPCSYNEQFF
J gene: TRBJ2-1
V gene: TRBV6-7
clone size: once
D gene: TRBD2

CDR3 DNA: TGTGCCAGCAGTCCGGGCTCGGCCGATAAGAACACTGAAGCTTTCTTT
CDR3 protein: CASSPGSADKNTEAFF
J gene: TRBJ1-1
V gene: TRBV28
clone size: -
D gene: -

CDR3 DNA: TGTGCCAGCAGCTTAGGTGGGTGGGCTACCGAGACCCAGTACTTC
CDR3 protein: CASSLGGWATETQYF
J gene: TRBJ2-5
V gene: TRBV7-2
clone size: -
D gene: -

CDR3 DNA: TGTGCCAGCAGCTTAGCCGGGACTACTACTTACGAGCAGTACTTC
CDR3 protein: CASSLAGTTTYEQYF
J gene: TRBJ2-7
V gene: TRBV7-2
clone size: few
D gene: TRBD2

CDR3 DNA: TGTGCCAGCAGCTCCTATTTAGGGTTGGATTCCTACAATGAGCAGTTCTTC
CDR3 protein: CASSSYLGLDSYNEQFF
J gene: TRBJ2-1
V gene: TRBV7-9
clone size: -
D gene: -

CDR3 DNA: TGTGCCTGGAGTGGGGGGAGCGATCAGCCCCAGCATTTT
CDR3 protein: CAWSGGSDQPQHF
J gene: TRBJ1-5
V gene: TRBV30
clone size: -
D gene: -

CDR3 DNA: TGTGCCAGCAGCTTAGTCCCAGGGGTCTTCGGGGAGCTGTTTTTT
CDR3 protein: CASSLVPGVFGELFF
J gene: TRBJ2-2
V gene: TRBV11-2
clone size: -
D gene: -

CDR3 DNA: TGTGCCAGCAGTGGGGGACTAGCGGGAGGAGCACAAGAGACCCAGTACTTC
CDR3 protein: CASSGGLAGGAQETQYF
J gene: TRBJ2-5
V gene: TRBV2
clone size: -
D gene: TRBD2

CDR3 DNA: TGTGCCAGCAGTTTAGCGGGAGGTCGCACAGATACGCAGTATTTT
CDR3 protein: CASSLAGGRTDTQYF
J gene: TRBJ2-3
V gene: TRBV28
clone size: few
D gene: TRBD2

CDR3 DNA: TGTGCCAGCTCATACGGGACAGGGGGCAGGTACGAGCAGTACTTC
CDR3 protein: CASSYGTGGRYEQYF
J gene: TRBJ2-7
V gene: TRBV18
clone size: -
D gene: TRBD1

CDR3 DNA: TGTGCCAGCAGCCGACGCCGGGACTACCAATACAATGAGCAGTTCTTC
CDR3 protein: CASSRRRDYQYNEQFF
J gene: TRBJ2-1
V gene: TRBV7-2
clone size: -
D gene: TRBD2

CDR3 DNA: TGTGCCAGCTCACCGCTGGGGGGGCAGAACACTGAAGCTTTCTTT
CDR3 protein: CASSPLGGQNTEAFF
J gene: TRBJ1-1
V gene: TRBV18
clone size: -
D gene: -

CDR3 DNA: TGCAGCGTTGAGCAGCGACTAGGGGAATATGAGCAGTTCTTC
CDR3 protein: CSVEQRLGEYEQFF
J gene: TRBJ2-1
V gene: TRBV29-1
clone size: -
D gene: -

CDR3 DNA: TGCGCCAGCAGCTGGGACCAATACAATGAGCAGTTCTTC
CDR3 protein: CASSWDQYNEQFF
J gene: TRBJ2-1
V gene: TRBV5-1
clone size: -
D gene: -

CDR3 DNA: TGTGCCAGCAGTAACCAGGGAGATGACACCATATATTTT
CDR3 protein: CASSNQGDDTIYF
J gene: TRBJ1-3
V gene: TRBV6-5
clone size: -
D gene: -

CDR3 DNA: TGTGCCAGCAGCTTGCCCGGGGAGCGGGGGTCCACCGAGCAGTACTTC
CDR3 protein: CASSLPGERGSTEQYF
J gene: TRBJ2-7
V gene: TRBV5-6
clone size: few
D gene: TRBD2

CDR3 DNA: TGTGCCAGCACCAAACTATTAGCGCCTTACAATGAGCAGTTCTTC
CDR3 protein: CASTKLLAPYNEQFF
J gene: TRBJ2-1
V gene: TRBV7-9
clone size: -
D gene: -

CDR3 DNA: TGTGCCAGCAGCTTGGGCGGACCTTTGAACACTGAAGCTTTCTTT
CDR3 protein: CASSLGGPLNTEAFF
J gene: TRBJ1-1
V gene: TRBV5-4
clone size: -
D gene: -

CDR3 DNA: TGTGCCAGTAGTCAGGACAGGGAAGATACGCAGTATTTT
CDR3 protein: CASSQDREDTQYF
J gene: TRBJ2-3
V gene: TRBV19
clone size: few
D gene: TRBD1

CDR3 DNA: TGCGCCAGCAGCTTGAGTAGCGGGCAGTTTGAAGCTTTCTTT
CDR3 protein: CASSLSSGQFEAFF
J gene: TRBJ1-1
V gene: TRBV5-1
clone size: -
D gene: -

CDR3 DNA: TGTGCCTGGAGTCGAGGGGGGAACTCCTACAATGAGCAGTTCTTC
CDR3 protein: CAWSRGGNSYNEQFF
J gene: TRBJ2-1
V gene: TRBV30
clone size: -
D gene: -

CDR3 DNA: TGTGCCAGTAGTCCCCGACGGGCTTCGGGGCAGTACTTC
CDR3 protein: CASSPRRASGQYF
J gene: TRBJ2-7
V gene: TRBV19
clone size: -
D gene: -

CDR3 DNA: TGTGCCAGCAGCCCCTTAGGTTGGGCCCTCCACTTT
CDR3 protein: CASSPLGWALHF
J gene: TRBJ1-6
V gene: TRBV7-2
clone size: -
D gene: -

CDR3 DNA: TGTGCCAGCAGCGGAGGACAGGAAGAGACCCAGTACTTC
CDR3 protein: CASSGGQEETQYF
J gene: TRBJ2-5
V gene: TRBV11-2
clone size: -
D gene: TRBD1

CDR3 DNA: TGTGCCAGCAGCTCGGGTGCCACCCGGGCTAACTATGGCTACACCTTC
CDR3 protein: CASSSGATRANYGYTF
J gene: TRBJ1-2
V gene: TRBV7-6
clone size: -
D gene: -